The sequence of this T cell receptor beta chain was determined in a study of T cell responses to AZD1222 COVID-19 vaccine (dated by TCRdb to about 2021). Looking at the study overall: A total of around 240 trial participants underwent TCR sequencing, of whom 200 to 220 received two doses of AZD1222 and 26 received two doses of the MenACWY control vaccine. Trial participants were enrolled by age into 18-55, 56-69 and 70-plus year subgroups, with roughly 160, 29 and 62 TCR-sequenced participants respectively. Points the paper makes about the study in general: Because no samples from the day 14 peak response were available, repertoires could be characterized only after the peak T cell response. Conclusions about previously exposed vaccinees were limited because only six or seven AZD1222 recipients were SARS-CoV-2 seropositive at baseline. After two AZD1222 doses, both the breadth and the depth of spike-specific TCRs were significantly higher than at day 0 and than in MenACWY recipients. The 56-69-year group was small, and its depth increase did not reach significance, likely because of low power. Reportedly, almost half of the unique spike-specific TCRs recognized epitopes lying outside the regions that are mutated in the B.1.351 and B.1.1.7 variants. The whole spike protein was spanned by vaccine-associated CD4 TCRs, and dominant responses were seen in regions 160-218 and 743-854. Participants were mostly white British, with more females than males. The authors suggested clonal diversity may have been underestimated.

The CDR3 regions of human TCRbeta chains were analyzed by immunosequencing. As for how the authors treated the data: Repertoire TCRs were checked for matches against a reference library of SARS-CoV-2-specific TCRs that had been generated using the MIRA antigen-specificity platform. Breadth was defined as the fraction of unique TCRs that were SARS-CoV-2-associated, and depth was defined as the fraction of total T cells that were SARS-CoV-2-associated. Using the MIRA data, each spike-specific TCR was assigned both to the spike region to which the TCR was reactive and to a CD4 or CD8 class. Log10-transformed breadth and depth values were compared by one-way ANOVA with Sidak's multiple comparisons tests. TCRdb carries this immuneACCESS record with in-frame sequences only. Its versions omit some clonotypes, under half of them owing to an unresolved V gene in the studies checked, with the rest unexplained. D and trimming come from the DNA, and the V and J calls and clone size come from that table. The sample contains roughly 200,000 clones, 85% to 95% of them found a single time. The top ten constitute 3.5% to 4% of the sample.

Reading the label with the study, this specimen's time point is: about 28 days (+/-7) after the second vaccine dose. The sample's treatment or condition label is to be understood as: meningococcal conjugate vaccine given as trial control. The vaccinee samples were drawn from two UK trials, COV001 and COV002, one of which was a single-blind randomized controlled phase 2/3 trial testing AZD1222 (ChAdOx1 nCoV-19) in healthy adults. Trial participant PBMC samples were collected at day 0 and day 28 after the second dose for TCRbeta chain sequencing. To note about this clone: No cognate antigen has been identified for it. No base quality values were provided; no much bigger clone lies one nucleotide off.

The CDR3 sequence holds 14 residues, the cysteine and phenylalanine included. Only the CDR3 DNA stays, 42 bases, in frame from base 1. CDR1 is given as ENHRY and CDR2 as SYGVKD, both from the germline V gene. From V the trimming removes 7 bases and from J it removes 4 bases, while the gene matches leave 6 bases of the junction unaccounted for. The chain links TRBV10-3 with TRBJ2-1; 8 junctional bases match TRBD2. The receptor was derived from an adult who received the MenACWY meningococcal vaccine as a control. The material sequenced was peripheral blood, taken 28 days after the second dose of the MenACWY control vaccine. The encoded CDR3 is CAIMHSGTYNEQFF. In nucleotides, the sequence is TGTGCCATCATGCATAGCGGGACTTACAATGAGCAGTTCTTC.